This T cell receptor beta chain was retrieved from a study of blood T cell repertoires in COVID-19. The V gene lost 4 bases and the J gene lost 7 bases, with 14 bases spanning the gap. The CDR3 is made up of 14 amino acids. CDR1 is SGHRS, CDR2 YFSETQ, per germline. TCRdb's table, derived via immunoSEQ multiplex PCR, lists solely in-frame clones and lacks some. The table lists about 140,000 clones, about 83% of them singletons. The sequence derives from a woman aged 40 to 50 with acute or convalescent COVID-19. The sequenced sample was peripheral blood. This chain connects TRBV5-1 to TRBJ1-4, with D unclear. CDR3 sequence reads: CASSTTGVREKLFF. CDR3 nucleotide sequence: TGCGCCAGCAGCACCACCGGGGTGCGTGAAAAACTGTTTTTT. Filled out from reference TRBV5-1 and TRBJ1-4, the complete variable domain reads KAGVTQTPRYLIKTRGQQVTLSCSPISGHRSVSWYQQTPGQGLQFLFEYFSETQRNKGNFPGRFSGRQFSNSRSEMNVSTLELGDSALYLCASSTTGVREKLFFGSGTQLSVL.